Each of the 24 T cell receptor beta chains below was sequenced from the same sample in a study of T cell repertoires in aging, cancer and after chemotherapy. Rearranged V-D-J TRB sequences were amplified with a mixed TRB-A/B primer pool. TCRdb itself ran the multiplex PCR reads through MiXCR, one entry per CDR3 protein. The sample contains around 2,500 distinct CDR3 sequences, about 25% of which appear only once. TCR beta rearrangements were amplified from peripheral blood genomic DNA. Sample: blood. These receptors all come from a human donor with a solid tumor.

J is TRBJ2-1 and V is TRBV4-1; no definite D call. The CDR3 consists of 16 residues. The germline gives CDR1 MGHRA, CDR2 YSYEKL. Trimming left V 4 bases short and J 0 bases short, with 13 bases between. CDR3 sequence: CASSLLVRSSYNEQFF. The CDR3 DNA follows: TGCGCCAGCAGCCTCCTAGTTCGGAGCTCCTACAATGAGCAGTTCTTC.

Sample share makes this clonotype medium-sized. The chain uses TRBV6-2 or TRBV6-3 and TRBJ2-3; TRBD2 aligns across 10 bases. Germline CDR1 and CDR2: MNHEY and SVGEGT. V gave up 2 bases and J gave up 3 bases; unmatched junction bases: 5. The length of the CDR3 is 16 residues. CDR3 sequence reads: CASSYQREGRTDTQYF. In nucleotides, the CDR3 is TGTGCCAGCAGTTACCAGCGGGAGGGAAGGACAGATACGCAGTATTTT.

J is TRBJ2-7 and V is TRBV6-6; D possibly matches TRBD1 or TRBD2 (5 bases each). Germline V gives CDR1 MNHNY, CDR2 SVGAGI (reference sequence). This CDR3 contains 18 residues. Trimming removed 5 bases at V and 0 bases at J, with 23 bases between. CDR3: CASSQFSIRDRPSYEQYF. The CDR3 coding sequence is TGTGCCAGCAGTCAATTTTCGATCCGGGACCGCCCCTCCTACGAGCAGTACTTC.

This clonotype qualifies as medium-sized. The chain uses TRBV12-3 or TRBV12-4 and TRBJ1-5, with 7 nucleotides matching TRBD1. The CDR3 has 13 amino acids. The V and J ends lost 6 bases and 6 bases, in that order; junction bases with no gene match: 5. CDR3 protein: CASSPDRVQPQHF. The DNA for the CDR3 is TGTGCCAGCAGCCCAGACAGGGTTCAGCCCCAGCATTTT.

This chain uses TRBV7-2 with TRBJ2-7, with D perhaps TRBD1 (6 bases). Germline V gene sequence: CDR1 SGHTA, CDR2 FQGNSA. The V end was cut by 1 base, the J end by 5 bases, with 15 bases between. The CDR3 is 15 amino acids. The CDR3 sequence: CASSLDRVRGDEQYF. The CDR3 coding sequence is TGTGCCAGCAGCTTAGACAGGGTCCGAGGTGACGAGCAGTACTTC.

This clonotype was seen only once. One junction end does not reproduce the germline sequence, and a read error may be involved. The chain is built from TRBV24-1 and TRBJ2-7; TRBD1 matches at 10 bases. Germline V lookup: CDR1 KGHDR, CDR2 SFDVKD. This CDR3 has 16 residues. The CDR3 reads CTTSDPGTGAPYEQYF. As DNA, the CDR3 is TGTACCACCAGTGACCCCGGGACAGGGGCCCCGTACGAGCAGTACTTC.

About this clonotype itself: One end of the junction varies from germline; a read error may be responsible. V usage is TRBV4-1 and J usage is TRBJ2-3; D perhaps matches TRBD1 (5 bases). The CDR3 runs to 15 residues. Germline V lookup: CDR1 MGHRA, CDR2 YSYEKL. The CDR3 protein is CSSSQDLRGRDTQYF. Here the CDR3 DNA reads TGCTCCAGCAGCCAAGATCTTAGGGGAAGAGATACGCAGTATTTT.

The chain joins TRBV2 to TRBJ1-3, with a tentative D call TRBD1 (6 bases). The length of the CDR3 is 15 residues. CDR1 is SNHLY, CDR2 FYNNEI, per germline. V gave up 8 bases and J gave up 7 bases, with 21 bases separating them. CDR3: CASGAGALAVNTIYF. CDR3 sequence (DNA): TGTGCCAGCGGCGCGGGGGCCTTGGCGGTTAACACCATATATTTT.

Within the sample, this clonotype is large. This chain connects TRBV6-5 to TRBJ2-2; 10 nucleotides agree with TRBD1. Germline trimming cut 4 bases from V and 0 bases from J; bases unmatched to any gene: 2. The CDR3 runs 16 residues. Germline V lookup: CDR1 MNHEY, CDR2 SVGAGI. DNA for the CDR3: TGTGCCAGCAGTTCCGGACAGGGGGCGAACACCGGGGAGCTGTTTTTT. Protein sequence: CASSSGQGANTGELFF.

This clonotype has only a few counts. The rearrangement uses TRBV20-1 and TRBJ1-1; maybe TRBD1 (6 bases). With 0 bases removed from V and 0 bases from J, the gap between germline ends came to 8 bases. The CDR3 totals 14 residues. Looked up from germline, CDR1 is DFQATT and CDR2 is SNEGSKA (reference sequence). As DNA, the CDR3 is TGCAGTGCTAGAGATCAGGGGATGAACACTGAAGCTTTCTTT. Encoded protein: CSARDQGMNTEAFF.

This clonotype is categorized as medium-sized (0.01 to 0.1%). CDR3 in amino acids: CASIGWENAGELFF. The CDR3, as DNA: TGTGCCAGCATCGGGTGGGAAAATGCCGGGGAGCTGTTTTTT. The V call is TRBV5-6, the J call TRBJ2-2, with D uncertain. This CDR3 has 14 amino acids. The germline CDR1 and CDR2 sequences are SGHDT and YYEEEE. V was shortened by 6 bases and J by 6 bases, with 15 bases between the two germline ends.

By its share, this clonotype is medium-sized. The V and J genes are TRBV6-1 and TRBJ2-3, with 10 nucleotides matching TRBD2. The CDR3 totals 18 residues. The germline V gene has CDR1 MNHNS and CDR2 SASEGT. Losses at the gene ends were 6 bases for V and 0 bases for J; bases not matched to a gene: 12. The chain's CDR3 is CASRAVAGGQRSTDTQYF. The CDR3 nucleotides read TGTGCCAGCAGGGCAGTAGCGGGAGGCCAGAGGAGCACAGATACGCAGTATTTT.

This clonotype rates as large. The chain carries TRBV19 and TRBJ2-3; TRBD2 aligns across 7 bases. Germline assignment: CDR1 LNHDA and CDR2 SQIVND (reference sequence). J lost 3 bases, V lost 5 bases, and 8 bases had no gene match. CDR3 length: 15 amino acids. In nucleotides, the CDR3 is TGTGCCAGTAGTGATCGAGCGGGGATAACAGATACGCAGTATTTT. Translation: CASSDRAGITDTQYF.

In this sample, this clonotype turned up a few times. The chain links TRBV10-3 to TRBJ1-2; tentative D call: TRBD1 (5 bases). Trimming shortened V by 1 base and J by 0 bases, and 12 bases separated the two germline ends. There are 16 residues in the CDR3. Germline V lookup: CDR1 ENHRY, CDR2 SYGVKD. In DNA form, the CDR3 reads TGTGCCATCAGTGAGTTCACAGGCGCAACTAACTATGGCTACACCTTC. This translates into CAISEFTGATNYGYTF.

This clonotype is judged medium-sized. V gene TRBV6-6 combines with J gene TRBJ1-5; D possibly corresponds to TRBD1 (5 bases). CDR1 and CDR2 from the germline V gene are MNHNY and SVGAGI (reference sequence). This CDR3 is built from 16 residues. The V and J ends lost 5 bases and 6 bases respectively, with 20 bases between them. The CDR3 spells CASSPREGRVSQPQHF. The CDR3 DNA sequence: TGTGCCAGCAGTCCACGGGAGGGGCGGGTGAGTCAGCCCCAGCATTTT.

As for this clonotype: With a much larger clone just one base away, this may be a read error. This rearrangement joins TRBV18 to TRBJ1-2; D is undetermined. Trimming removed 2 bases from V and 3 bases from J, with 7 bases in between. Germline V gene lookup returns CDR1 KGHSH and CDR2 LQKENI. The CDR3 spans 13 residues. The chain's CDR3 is CASSPAGDYGYTF. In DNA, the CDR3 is TGTGCCAGCTCACCAGCGGGCGACTATGGCTACACCTTC.

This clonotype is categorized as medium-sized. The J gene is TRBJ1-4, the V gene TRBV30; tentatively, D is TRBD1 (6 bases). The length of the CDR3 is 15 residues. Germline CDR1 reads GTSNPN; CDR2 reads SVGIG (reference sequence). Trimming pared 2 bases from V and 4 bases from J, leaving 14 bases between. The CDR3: CAWSTSTGYNEKLFF. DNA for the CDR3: TGTGCCTGGAGTACCTCGACAGGCTATAATGAAAAACTGTTTTTT.

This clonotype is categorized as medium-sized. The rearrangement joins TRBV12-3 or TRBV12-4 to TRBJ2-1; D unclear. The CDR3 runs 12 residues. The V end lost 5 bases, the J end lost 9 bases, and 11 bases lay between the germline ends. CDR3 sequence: CASSGVSGEQFF. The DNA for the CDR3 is TGTGCCAGCAGTGGTGTATCGGGTGAGCAGTTCTTC.

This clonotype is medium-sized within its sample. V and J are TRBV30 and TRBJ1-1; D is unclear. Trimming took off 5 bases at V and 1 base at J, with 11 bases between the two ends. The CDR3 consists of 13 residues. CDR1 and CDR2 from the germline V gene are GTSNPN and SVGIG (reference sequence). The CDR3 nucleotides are TGTGCCTGGGTCAGAGGAGGGAACACTGAAGCTTTCTTT. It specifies CAWVRGGNTEAFF.

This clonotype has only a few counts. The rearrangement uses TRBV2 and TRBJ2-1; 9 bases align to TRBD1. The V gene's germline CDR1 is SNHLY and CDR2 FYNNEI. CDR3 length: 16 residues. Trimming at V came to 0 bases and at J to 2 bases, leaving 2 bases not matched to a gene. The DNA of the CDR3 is TGTGCCAGCAGTGAAGCGTGGACAGGGGCCTACAATGAGCAGTTCTTC. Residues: CASSEAWTGAYNEQFF.

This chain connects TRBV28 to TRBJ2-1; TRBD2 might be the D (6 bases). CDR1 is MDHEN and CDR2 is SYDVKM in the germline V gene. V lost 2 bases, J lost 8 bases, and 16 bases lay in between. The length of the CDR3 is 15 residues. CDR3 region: CASSLGLAQRYEQFF. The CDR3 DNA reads TGTGCCAGCAGTTTAGGCCTAGCGCAACGATATGAGCAGTTCTTC. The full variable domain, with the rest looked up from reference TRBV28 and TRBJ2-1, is DVKVTQSSRYLVKRTGEKVFLECVQDMDHENMFWYRQDPGLGLRLIYFSYDVKMKEKGDIPEGYSVSREKKERFSLILESASTNQTSMYLCASSLGLAQRYEQFFGPGTRLTVL.

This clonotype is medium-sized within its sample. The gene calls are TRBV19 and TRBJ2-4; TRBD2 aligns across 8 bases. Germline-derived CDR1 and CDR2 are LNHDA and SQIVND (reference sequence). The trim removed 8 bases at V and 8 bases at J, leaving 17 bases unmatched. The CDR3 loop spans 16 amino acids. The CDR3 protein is CASSGVHGGRWDIQYF. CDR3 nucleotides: TGTGCCAGTTCCGGGGTCCACGGCGGGAGGTGGGACATTCAGTACTTC.

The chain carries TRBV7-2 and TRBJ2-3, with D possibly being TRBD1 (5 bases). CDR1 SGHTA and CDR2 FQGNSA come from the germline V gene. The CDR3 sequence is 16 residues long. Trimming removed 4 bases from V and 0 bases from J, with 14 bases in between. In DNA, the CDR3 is TGTGCCAGCAGCTCCTATATGACAGCTAGCACAGATACGCAGTATTTT. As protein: CASSSYMTASTDTQYF.

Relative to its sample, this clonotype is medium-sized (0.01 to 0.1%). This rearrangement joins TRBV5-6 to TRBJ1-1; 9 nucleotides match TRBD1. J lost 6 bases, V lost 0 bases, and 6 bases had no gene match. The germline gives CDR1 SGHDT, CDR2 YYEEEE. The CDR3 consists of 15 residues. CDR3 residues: CASSLVGTGFAEAFF. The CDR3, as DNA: TGTGCCAGCAGCTTGGTCGGGACAGGGTTCGCTGAAGCTTTCTTT.